This passage covers 29 T cell receptor beta chains from one sample sequenced in a study of memory CD4+ T cells and cytomegalovirus serostatus. The sort gate was single viable CD3+CD4+CD8-CD45RO+ cells for memory CD4+ T cells. Profiling relied on immunoSEQ multiplex PCR, and the TCRdb table lists in-frame clones only, not all of them. The sample consists of approximately 70,000 clones, about 76% of them appearing once. Specimen: memory CD4+ T cells from blood. Source of these receptors: an adult in good health and CMV-seropositive.

The chain combines TRBV29-1 with TRBJ1-1; D perhaps matches TRBD1 (6 bases). Per the germline V gene, CDR1 is SQVTM and CDR2 is ANQGSEA. Deletions cut 5 bases from V and 1 base from J, with 11 bases between. This CDR3 comprises 13 residues. CDR3 sequence reads: CSVLEGGNTEAFF. CDR3 coding DNA: TGCAGCGTTTTAGAGGGGGGGAACACTGAAGCTTTCTTT.

This clone was counted a single time. The chain links TRBV6-5 to TRBJ2-6; D remains unclear. CDR3 length: 12 residues. CDR1 and CDR2 from the germline V gene are MNHEY and SVGAGI. The CDR3 reads CAVLSGANVLTF. The CDR3 region has the DNA TGTGCGGTCCTCTCTGGGGCCAACGTCCTGACTTTC.

The V gene is TRBV7-2, the J gene TRBJ2-1; D is possibly TRBD1 or TRBD2 (5 bases each). Per the germline V gene, CDR1 is SGHTA and CDR2 is FQGNSA. The length of the CDR3 is 16 residues. V shed 2 bases and J shed 10 bases, with 21 bases lying between them. The CDR3 sequence: CASSLQGVGPRGEQFF. In DNA form, the CDR3 reads TGTGCCAGCAGCTTACAAGGAGTGGGACCCAGAGGGGAGCAGTTCTTC.

This clone is deemed medium-sized. The chain has TRBV11-3 and TRBJ1-1; D unresolved. CDR1 SGHNT and CDR2 YENEEA come from the germline V gene. V was shortened by 3 bases and J by 4 bases, with 6 bases between the two germline ends. The CDR3 sequence is 12 residues long. The DNA of the CDR3 is TGTGCCAGCAGCTTCTCGGGCACTGAAGCTTTCTTT. Translating gives CASSFSGTEAFF.

The chain links TRBV5-1 to TRBJ1-3; the D gene is possibly TRBD1 (6 bases). CDR3 length: 16 amino acids. The V end was cut by 4 bases, the J end by 0 bases, with 14 bases between. Germline CDR1 reads SGHRS; CDR2 reads YFSETQ. Here the CDR3 DNA reads TGCGCCAGCAGCGGCGGGGGGGGCCTCTCTGGAAACACCATATATTTT. Translated: CASSGGGGLSGNTIYF.

V usage is TRBV29-1 and J usage is TRBJ1-1, with 8 positions matching TRBD1. Germline CDR1 SQVTM, CDR2 ANQGSEA. The ends lost 3 bases at V and 7 bases at J; junction bases unmatched: 4. The CDR3 loop spans 12 amino acids. The chain's CDR3 is CSVDRGRGEAFF. The CDR3 coding sequence is TGCAGCGTTGACAGGGGGCGCGGTGAAGCTTTCTTT.

The rearrangement uses TRBV30 and TRBJ2-1; D not resolved. V lost 1 base to trimming and J lost 10 bases, with 11 bases between them. Germline V gives CDR1 GTSNPN, CDR2 SVGIG (reference sequence). This CDR3 comprises 12 residues. This CDR3 is CAWSEVRREQFF. The CDR3 coding sequence is TGTGCCTGGAGTGAGGTACGGCGGGAGCAGTTCTTC.

The chain couples TRBV7-8 to TRBJ1-2; 12 bases align to TRBD1. The CDR3 is 15 residues long. Germline V lookup: CDR1 SGHVS, CDR2 FQNEAQ. V shed 1 base, J shed 8 bases, and the junction held 5 bases outside the gene matches. The CDR3 sequence is CASSLGGTGGRGYTF. CDR3 nucleotide sequence: TGTGCCAGCAGCTTAGGAGGGACAGGGGGCAGAGGCTACACCTTC.

The chain is built from TRBV27 and TRBJ2-7; D gene unclear. V lost 5 bases to trimming and J lost 5 bases, with 16 bases between them. Germline V gene lookup returns CDR1 MNHEY and CDR2 SMNVEV (reference sequence). The CDR3 contains 14 residues. The CDR3 protein is CASSPGPNRDEQYF. CDR3 bases: TGTGCCAGCAGTCCGGGTCCGAATCGGGACGAGCAGTACTTC.

V is TRBV27 and J is TRBJ2-3; the D gene is possibly TRBD2 (6 bases). The V end was cut by 4 bases, the J end by 1 base, with 15 bases between. The CDR3 contains 16 residues. Germline CDR1 is MNHEY and CDR2 is SMNVEV (reference sequence). CDR3 region: CASSSTWGVGTDTQYF. For the CDR3, the DNA is TGTGCCAGCAGTTCGACTTGGGGGGTCGGCACAGATACGCAGTATTTT.

V is TRBV5-1 and J is TRBJ2-3, with a weak D call TRBD2 (5 bases). The CDR3 is made up of 12 amino acids. The germline gives CDR1 SGHRS, CDR2 YFSETQ. V lost 5 bases and J 5 bases, leaving 9 bases between the germline ends. CDR3 loop: CASSPEGDTQYF. DNA for the CDR3: TGCGCCAGCAGTCCTGAGGGAGATACGCAGTATTTT. Full variable domain (outside the CDR3, taken from reference TRBV5-1 and TRBJ2-3): KAGVTQTPRYLIKTRGQQVTLSCSPISGHRSVSWYQQTPGQGLQFLFEYFSETQRNKGNFPGRFSGRQFSNSRSEMNVSTLELGDSALYLCASSPEGDTQYFGPGTRLTVL.

The chain combines TRBV7-8 with TRBJ2-7, with 8 bases identical to TRBD1. Trimming cost V 5 bases and J 2 bases; bases outside gene matches: 5. Germline values: CDR1 SGHVS, CDR2 FQNEAQ. The length of the CDR3 is 14 residues. CDR3 coding DNA: TGTGCCAGCAGCCAAGGACAGGGTCCCTACGAGCAGTACTTC. Translating it yields CASSQGQGPYEQYF.

The chain recombines TRBV7-2 with TRBJ2-7, with unresolved D. V shed 5 bases and J shed 2 bases, with 7 bases lying between them. Looked up from germline, CDR1 is SGHTA and CDR2 is FQGNSA. The CDR3 contains 12 residues. The CDR3 DNA reads as TGTGCCAGCAGCGTCCCTACCTACGAGCAGTACTTC. It encodes CASSVPTYEQYF.

J is TRBJ2-5 and V is TRBV29-1; 7 bases match TRBD1. The V gene end was trimmed by 4 bases and the J gene end by 3 bases; junction bases not matched to a gene: 8. CDR3 length: 14 amino acids. Germline V gene sequence: CDR1 SQVTM, CDR2 ANQGSEA. The CDR3 here is CSVATGTAKETQYF. CDR3 DNA sequence: TGCAGCGTTGCCACCGGGACAGCAAAAGAGACCCAGTACTTC.

The V and J genes are TRBV28 and TRBJ2-7; 9 bases are a match to TRBD1. CDR1 and CDR2 (germline): MDHEN, SYDVKM. This CDR3 is built from 17 residues. The V gene end was trimmed by 4 bases and the J gene end by 2 bases; junction bases not matched to a gene: 12. The chain's CDR3 is CASSSRQSGTGTYEQYF. The CDR3 bases are TGTGCCAGCAGTTCCCGCCAGTCCGGGACAGGGACCTACGAGCAGTACTTC.

The chain uses TRBV4-2 and TRBJ1-4; 7 bases agree with TRBD1. V lost 0 bases, J lost 2 bases, and 3 bases stayed unmatched. The germline V gene has CDR1 LGHNA and CDR2 YNFKEQ. The CDR3 runs to 16 residues. CDR3 residues: CASSQESTGTNEKLFF. CDR3 bases: TGTGCCAGCAGCCAAGAATCGACAGGGACTAATGAAAAACTGTTTTTT.

The chain employs TRBV6-5 and TRBJ2-1; 7 nucleotides agree with TRBD2. CDR1 MNHEY and CDR2 SVGAGI come from the germline V gene. V trimming: 6 bases; J trimming: 1 base; junction bases outside the gene matches: 6. The CDR3 loop spans 15 amino acids. The CDR3 bases are TGTGCCAGCAGCTTGACTAGCCGGTCCTACAATGAGCAGTTCTTC. It is translated as CASSLTSRSYNEQFF.

This chain uses TRBV11-1 with TRBJ1-1, with D hard to call. Germline CDR1 SGHAT, CDR2 FQDESV (reference sequence). Trimming took 4 bases from V and 0 from J, leaving 6 bases between them. The CDR3 contains 13 residues. CDR3 DNA sequence: TGTGCCAGCAGCTGGGAGATGAACACTGAAGCTTTCTTT. As protein: CASSWEMNTEAFF.

V and J are TRBV2 and TRBJ2-7; D gene uncertain. Trimming took off 7 bases at V and 2 bases at J, with 15 bases between the two ends. Germline CDR1 SNHLY, CDR2 FYNNEI. The CDR3 has 14 residues. CDR3 amino acids: CASMSPNPPYEQYF. CDR3 in DNA: TGTGCCAGCATGAGCCCTAACCCGCCCTACGAGCAGTACTTC.

CDR3 sequence (DNA): TGTGCCAGCACCCAGGGGGCGCGGGGCTACACCTTC. Translation gives CASTQGARGYTF. This rearrangement joins TRBV6-5 to TRBJ1-2, with TRBD1 matching 8 bases. The length of the CDR3 is 12 residues. The germline CDR1 and CDR2 sequences are MNHEY and SVGAGI. Trimming took 7 bases from V and 8 from J; bases not matched to a gene: 6.

For the CDR3, the DNA is TGTGCCAGTAGTATGGCAGGCAGCTACCTGTTTTTT. Translating it yields CASSMAGSYLFF. The rearrangement uses TRBV19 and TRBJ1-4, with unresolved D. Germline V CDR1 and CDR2: LNHDA, SQIVND (reference sequence). The CDR3 totals 12 residues. V was shortened by 3 bases and J by 14 bases, with 13 bases between the two germline ends. The variable domain in full, with the rest retrieved from reference TRBV19 and TRBJ1-4, is DGGITQSPKYLFRKEGQNVTLSCEQNLNHDAMYWYRQDPGQGLRLIYYSQIVNDFQKGDIAEGYSVSREKKESFPLTVTSAQKNPTAFYLCASSMAGSYLFFGSGTQLSVL.

V and J are TRBV19 and TRBJ2-5, with 9 positions matching TRBD1. The length of the CDR3 is 15 residues. CDR1 is LNHDA, CDR2 SQIVND, per germline (reference sequence). The V and J ends lost 9 bases and 5 bases, in that order; junction bases with no gene match: 13. The CDR3 loop is CASQRGTGYLETQYF. The CDR3 DNA is TGTGCCAGCCAACGGGGGACAGGGTATCTTGAGACCCAGTACTTC.

The J gene is TRBJ1-1, the V gene TRBV7-2; a weak D match, TRBD1 (5 bases). Germline assignment: CDR1 SGHTA and CDR2 FQGNSA. Trimming removed 3 bases at V and 3 bases at J, with 8 bases between. The CDR3 sequence is 13 residues long. Written as DNA, the CDR3 is TGTGCCAGCAGCTTCCTGGGGGACACTGAAGCTTTCTTT. Its translation: CASSFLGDTEAFF. The full variable domain, its missing parts supplied by reference TRBV7-2 and TRBJ1-1, is GAGVSQSPSNKVTEKGKDVELRCDPISGHTALYWYRQSLGQGLEFLIYFQGNSAPDKSGLPSDRFSAERTGGSVSTLTIQRTQQEDSAVYLCASSFLGDTEAFFGQGTRLTVV.

This clone was found a few times. V and J are TRBV11-2 and TRBJ2-3; D may be TRBD1 (6 bases). The CDR3 sequence is 16 residues long. Trimming left V 0 bases short and J 7 bases short, with 17 bases between. Per germline, CDR1 SGHAT and CDR2 FQNNGV. The chain's CDR3 is CASSLEGGDLRHTQYF. As DNA, the CDR3 is TGTGCCAGCAGCTTAGAAGGGGGAGACCTCCGACATACGCAGTATTTT.

This clone was picked up a small number of times. The chain carries TRBV10-3 and TRBJ2-3; unclear D gene. Between the trimmed V and J ends, which lost 3 bases and 2 bases, there was a span of 6 bases. The CDR3 extends over 13 amino acids. Germline V CDR1 and CDR2: ENHRY, SYGVKD. The CDR3 reads CAISDRNTDTQYF. The CDR3 DNA sequence: TGTGCCATCAGTGACAGAAACACAGATACGCAGTATTTT.

The V call is TRBV5-6, the J call TRBJ1-5; D might be TRBD1 (5 bases). V lost 4 bases, J lost 6 bases, and 11 bases lay in between. CDR3 length: 13 amino acids. Germline V CDR1 and CDR2: SGHDT, YYEEEE. CDR3 coding DNA: TGTGCCAGCAGCCGTGACAGAAGTCAGCCCCAGCATTTT. Its translation is CASSRDRSQPQHF.

The V and J genes are TRBV11-2 and TRBJ1-1; weak D call: TRBD1 (5 bases). Looked up from germline, CDR1 is SGHAT and CDR2 is FQNNGV. This CDR3 is 15 amino acids long. Trimming removed 4 bases at V and 1 base at J, with 13 bases between. The DNA for the CDR3 is TGTGCCAGCAGCTCTGTGGGGGGAAGGAACACTGAAGCTTTCTTT. Translated, it gives CASSSVGGRNTEAFF. Filled out from reference TRBV11-2 and TRBJ1-1, the complete variable domain reads EAGVAQSPRYKIIEKRQSVAFWCNPISGHATLYWYQQILGQGPKLLIQFQNNGVVDDSQLPKDRFSAERLKGVDSTLKIQPAKLEDSAVYLCASSSVGGRNTEAFFGQGTRLTVV.

This chain joins TRBV27 and TRBJ2-2; TRBD2 agrees at 7 bases. The V gene's germline CDR1 is MNHEY and CDR2 SMNVEV (reference sequence). V shed 0 bases, J shed 4 bases, and the junction held 5 bases outside the gene matches. The CDR3 is 16 residues long. The CDR3 nucleotides are TGTGCCAGCAGTTTATCCAGCGGGACGAGCACCGGGGAGCTGTTTTTT. This translates into CASSLSSGTSTGELFF.

CDR3 in amino acids: CASSINQGYEQYF. CDR3 DNA sequence: TGCGCCAGCAGTATAAACCAGGGCTACGAGCAGTACTTC. The rearrangement uses TRBV10-2 and TRBJ2-7; a possible D gene is TRBD1 (5 bases). This CDR3 contains 13 residues. The germline V and J ends were trimmed by 5 bases and 3 bases, with 11 bases remaining between them. Germline CDR1 reads WSHSY; CDR2 reads SAAADI.